This TCR beta chain emerged from a study of blood T cell repertoires in COVID-19. Background on the study: Acute and convalescent COVID-19 samples came from the United States, Italy and Spain. T cells, B-cell-depleted T cells, or PBMCs provided the cDNA or gDNA that served as material.

In the study's own analysis: Quantification of nucleated cells was approximated via reference gene primer amplification. TCRdb keeps only in-frame clones here, not all; method: immunoSEQ multiplex PCR. The V and J calls and the clone size are those of that table, but D and trimming were determined from the DNA. In the table there are under 100,000 clones, 75% to 90% of which are singletons. Trimming shortened V by 1 base and J by 0 bases, and 5 bases separated the two germline ends. Germline assignment: CDR1 SGHTA and CDR2 FQGNSA. The CDR3 is 14 residues long. This TCR came from a human donor in a cohort sampled during active COVID-19. This chain links TRBV7-2 with TRBJ2-3; D is unresolved. Sequenced: peripheral blood. The CDR3 DNA is TGTGCCAGCAGCTTAGTACTTAGCACAGATACGCAGTATTTT. Its translation: CASSLVLSTDTQYF. The whole variable domain, remainder taken from reference TRBV7-2 and TRBJ2-3, is GAGVSQSPSNKVTEKGKDVELRCDPISGHTALYWYRQSLGQGLEFLIYFQGNSAPDKSGLPSDRFSAERTGGSVSTLTIQRTQQEDSAVYLCASSLVLSTDTQYFGPGTRLTVL.